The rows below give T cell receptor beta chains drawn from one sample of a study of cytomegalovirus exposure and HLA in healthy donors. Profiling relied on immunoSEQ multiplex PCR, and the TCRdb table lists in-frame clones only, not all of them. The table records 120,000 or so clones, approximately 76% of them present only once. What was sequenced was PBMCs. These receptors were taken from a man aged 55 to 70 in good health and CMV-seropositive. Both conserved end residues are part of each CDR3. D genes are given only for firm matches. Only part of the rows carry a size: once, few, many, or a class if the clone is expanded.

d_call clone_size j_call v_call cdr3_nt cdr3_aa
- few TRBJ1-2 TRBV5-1 TGCGCCAGCAGCACGGGGACATCTAATAACTATGGCTACACCTTC CASSTGTSNNYGYTF
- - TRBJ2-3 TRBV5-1 TGCGCCAGCAGCCAGGGTGTGGCAGGCCTTAGCACAGATACGCAGTATTTT CASSQGVAGLSTDTQYF
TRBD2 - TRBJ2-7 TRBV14 TGTGCCAGCAGCCGCGGCGCTAGCGGTAAACCCTACGAGCAGTACTTC CASSRGASGKPYEQYF
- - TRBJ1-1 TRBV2 TGTGCCAGCAGTGGTTCCGGGAACACTGAAGCTTTCTTT CASSGSGNTEAFF
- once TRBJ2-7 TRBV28 TGTGCCAGCACACCCATGGGAGTTACCTCCTACGAGCAGTACTTC CASTPMGVTSYEQYF
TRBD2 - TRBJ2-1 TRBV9 TGTGCCAGCAGCGGCCGACTGGGCGGGGGGCACTCCTACAATGAGCAGTTCTTC CASSGRLGGGHSYNEQFF
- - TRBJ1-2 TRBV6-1 TGTGCCAGCATAGGACAGATCTGGGGCTACACCTTC CASIGQIWGYTF
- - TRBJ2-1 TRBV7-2 TGTGCCAGCAGGCCAATGCGGGTTACTGGCAATGAGCAGTTCTTC CASRPMRVTGNEQFF
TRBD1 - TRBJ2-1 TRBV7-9 TGTGCCAGCAGCCGTCCCGGGACAGCATCTGAGCAGTTCTTC CASSRPGTASEQFF
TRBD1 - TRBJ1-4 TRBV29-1 TGCAGCGTTGGACAGGGGGGGGTAGAAAAACTGTTTTTT CSVGQGGVEKLFF
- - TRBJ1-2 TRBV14 TGTGCCAGCAGCCCCCGGGGAGCAGCCCTTTATGGCTACACCTTC CASSPRGAALYGYTF
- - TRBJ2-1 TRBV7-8 TGTGCCAGCAGCGAAGGACAGTACAATGAGCAGTTCTTC CASSEGQYNEQFF
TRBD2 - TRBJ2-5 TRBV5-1 TGCGCCAGCAGCTCCGGGGGGGCCCGGGAGACCCAGTACTTC CASSSGGARETQYF
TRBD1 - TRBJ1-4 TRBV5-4 TGTGCCAGCAGCGACGGGACAGGGAGCGAAAAACTGTTTTTT CASSDGTGSEKLFF
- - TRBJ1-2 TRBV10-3 TGTGCCATCAGTGCTCCGGGGGGGGGAGGTAACTATGGCTACACCTTC CAISAPGGGGNYGYTF
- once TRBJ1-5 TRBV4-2 TGTGCCAGCAGCCAAGAGAAAATCGGCGGCCGCAATCAGCCCCAGCATTTT CASSQEKIGGRNQPQHF
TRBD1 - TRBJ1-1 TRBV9 TGTGCCAGCAGGAGGGGACAGGGGACGAACACTGAAGCTTTCTTT CASRRGQGTNTEAFF
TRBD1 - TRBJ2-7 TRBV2 TGTGCCAGCAGAGGGACAGGGGGCTCCTACGAGCAGTACTTC CASRGTGGSYEQYF
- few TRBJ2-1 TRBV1 TGCACCAGCAGCCGGGACTACCTAACCTACAATGAGCAGTTCTTC CTSSRDYLTYNEQFF
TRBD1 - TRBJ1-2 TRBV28 TGTGCCAGCCTAGACAGGGTTGGGCGCTACACCTTC CASLDRVGRYTF
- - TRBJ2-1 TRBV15 TGTGCCACCAGCGGGCCTCGCACTAGTCAATATGACAATGAGCAGTTCTTC CATSGPRTSQYDNEQFF
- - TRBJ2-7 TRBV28 TGTGCCAGCAGTTCCGCGACAGGAAGCTACGTCCAGCAGTACTTC CASSSATGSYVQQYF
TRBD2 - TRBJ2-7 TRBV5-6 TGTGCCAGCAGCCGTGGGACTAGTGGGACTTACGAGCAGTACTTC CASSRGTSGTYEQYF
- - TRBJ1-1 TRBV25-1 TGTGCCAGCAGTGAATCGGGGGGACCCGTTACTGAAGCTTTCTTT CASSESGGPVTEAFF
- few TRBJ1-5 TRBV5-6 TGTGCCAGCAGCATCTGGGACCGGGGGGGCAATCAGCCCCAGCATTTT CASSIWDRGGNQPQHF